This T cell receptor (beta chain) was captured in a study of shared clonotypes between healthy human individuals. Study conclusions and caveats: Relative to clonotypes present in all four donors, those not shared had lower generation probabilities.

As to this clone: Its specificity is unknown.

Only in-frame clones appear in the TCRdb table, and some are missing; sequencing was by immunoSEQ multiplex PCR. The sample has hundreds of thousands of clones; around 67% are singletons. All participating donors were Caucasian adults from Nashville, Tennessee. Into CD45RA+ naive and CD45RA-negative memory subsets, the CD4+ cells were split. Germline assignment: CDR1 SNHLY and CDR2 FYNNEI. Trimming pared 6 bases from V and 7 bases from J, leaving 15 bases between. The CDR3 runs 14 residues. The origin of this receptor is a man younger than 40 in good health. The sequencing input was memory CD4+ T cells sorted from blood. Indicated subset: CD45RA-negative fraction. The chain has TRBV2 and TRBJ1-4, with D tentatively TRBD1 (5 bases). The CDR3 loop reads CASSGRGLSEKLFF. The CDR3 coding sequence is TGTGCCAGCAGCGGGAGGGGATTGAGTGAAAAACTGTTTTTT. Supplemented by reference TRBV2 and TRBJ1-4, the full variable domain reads EPEVTQTPSHQVTQMGQEVILRCVPISNHLYFYWYRQILGQKVEFLVSFYNNEISEKSEIFDDQFSVERPDGSNFTLKIRSTKLEDSAMYFCASSGRGLSEKLFFGSGTQLSVL.